A selection of T cell receptor beta chains follows, all from one sample in a study of CD8+CD57+ T cells in acquired aplastic anemia. TCRdb reanalysed the reads using MiXCR and keeps one entry per CDR3 protein. This table has about 160,000 distinct CDR3 sequences, 40% to 60% appearing once. Sequenced sample: sorted CD4+, CD8+, or CD8+CD57+ T cells (not recorded which) from PBMCs. These receptors all stem from a human donor with aplastic anemia. Both conserved end residues are part of each CDR3. D genes are given only for firm matches. Size tells how often a clone was seen (once, few, many) or the class of an expanded clone, and some rows leave it out.

size: NA
V: TRBV5-1
J: TRBJ2-5
D: TRBD2
CDR3: CASSLPQTSGRRETQYF
DNA: TGCGCCAGCAGCTTGCCCCAAACTAGCGGGAGGAGAGAGACCCAGTACTTC

size: NA
V: TRBV20-1
J: TRBJ2-6
D: NA
CDR3: CSAISPNSGANVLTF
DNA: TGCAGTGCTATTAGTCCGAACTCTGGGGCCAACGTCCTGACTTTC

size: NA
V: TRBV2
J: TRBJ1-1
D: NA
CDR3: CASNGYTEAFF
DNA: TGTGCCAGCAACGGGTACACTGAAGCTTTCTTT

size: NA
V: TRBV5-4
J: TRBJ1-5
D: NA
CDR3: CASSLYHTNQPQHF
DNA: TGTGCCAGCAGCTTGTACCATACCAATCAGCCCCAGCATTTT

size: few
V: TRBV24-1
J: TRBJ1-5
D: TRBD1
CDR3: CATSDTTGNYQPQHF
DNA: TGTGCCACCAGTGACACGACAGGGAATTATCAGCCCCAGCATTTT

size: NA
V: TRBV7-2
J: TRBJ2-7
D: NA
CDR3: CASGAVSSYKQYF
DNA: TGTGCCAGCGGCGCAGTAAGCTCCTACAAGCAGTACTTC

size: NA
V: TRBV20-1
J: TRBJ2-7
D: NA
CDR3: CSASFDEQYF
DNA: TGCAGTGCTAGTTTCGACGAGCAGTACTTC

size: NA
V: TRBV9
J: TRBJ1-1
D: NA
CDR3: CASSPAGKRTEAFF
DNA: TGTGCCAGCAGCCCCGCAGGGAAGCGGACTGAAGCTTTCTTT

size: many
V: TRBV19
J: TRBJ1-5
D: NA
CDR3: CASSLDGRELQPQHF
DNA: TGTGCCAGTAGTCTGGATGGGAGGGAACTGCAGCCCCAGCATTTT

size: many
V: TRBV5-6
J: TRBJ2-2
D: NA
CDR3: CASSLGAGRFGTGELFF
DNA: TGTGCCAGCAGCTTGGGGGCGGGACGGTTTGGCACCGGGGAGCTGTTTTTT

size: NA
V: TRBV7-3
J: TRBJ1-4
D: NA
CDR3: CASRLGGASEKLFF
DNA: TGTGCCAGCAGGCTCGGGGGTGCGAGTGAAAAACTGTTTTTT

size: few
V: TRBV15
J: TRBJ1-2
D: NA
CDR3: CATSARTVSYGYTF
DNA: TGTGCCACCAGCGCTCGGACAGTCAGCTATGGCTACACCTTC

size: NA
V: TRBV7-8
J: TRBJ2-7
D: NA
CDR3: CASSLGTYYEQYF
DNA: TGTGCCAGCAGCTTAGGGACTTACTACGAGCAGTACTTC

size: NA
V: TRBV20-1
J: TRBJ2-2
D: NA
CDR3: CSALPGNLAAGELFF
DNA: TGCAGTGCGTTGCCCGGGAACCTAGCAGCCGGGGAGCTGTTTTTT

size: NA
V: TRBV7-3
J: TRBJ2-3
D: NA
CDR3: CASSLKTDTQYF
DNA: TGTGCCAGCAGCTTAAAAACAGATACGCAGTATTTT

size: NA
V: TRBV15
J: TRBJ2-7
D: NA
CDR3: CATQPGGGNEQYF
DNA: TGTGCCACCCAACCGGGAGGGGGCAACGAGCAGTACTTC

size: NA
V: TRBV7-9
J: TRBJ2-7
D: TRBD1
CDR3: CASSSRDRRYEQYF
DNA: TGTGCCAGCAGCTCCCGGGACAGGAGGTACGAGCAGTACTTC

size: NA
V: TRBV30
J: TRBJ1-4
D: NA
CDR3: CAWASGLDEKLFF
DNA: TGTGCCTGGGCCTCTGGACTGGATGAAAAACTGTTTTTT

size: many
V: TRBV4-1
J: TRBJ2-7
D: NA
CDR3: CASSQGQAYEQYF
DNA: TGCGCCAGCAGCCAAGGGCAAGCCTACGAGCAGTACTTC

size: few
V: TRBV25-1
J: TRBJ1-1
D: NA
CDR3: CASSDYDPNTEAFF
DNA: TGTGCCAGCAGTGACTACGACCCGAACACTGAAGCTTTCTTT

size: many
V: TRBV24-1
J: TRBJ2-2
D: NA
CDR3: CATGMNTGELFF
DNA: TGTGCCACCGGGATGAACACCGGGGAGCTGTTTTTT

size: NA
V: TRBV6-1
J: TRBJ2-3
D: NA
CDR3: CASLLSAGASTDTQYF
DNA: TGTGCCAGCCTTCTTAGCGCCGGTGCTAGCACAGATACGCAGTATTTT

size: many
V: TRBV4-3
J: TRBJ1-2
D: NA
CDR3: CASSQGRTVYGYTF
DNA: TGCGCCAGCAGCCAAGGGCGGACCGTATATGGCTACACCTTC

size: once
V: TRBV15
J: TRBJ1-2
D: NA
CDR3: CATSRGAGRCNYGYTF
DNA: TGTGCCACCAGCCGTGGAGCAGGGCGGTGTAACTATGGCTACACCTTC

size: NA
V: TRBV20-1
J: TRBJ2-3
D: NA
CDR3: CSAIPFSKITDTQYF
DNA: TGCAGTGCTATCCCTTTTAGTAAGATCACAGATACGCAGTATTTT

size: few
V: TRBV15
J: TRBJ2-7
D: NA
CDR3: CATSRVDSLAYEQYF
DNA: TGTGCCACCAGCAGGGTGGACTCGCTCGCCTACGAGCAGTACTTC

size: NA
V: TRBV10-2
J: TRBJ1-5
D: NA
CDR3: CASSLYRSHNQPQHF
DNA: TGCGCCAGCAGTTTATATAGGAGCCACAATCAGCCCCAGCATTTT

size: NA
V: TRBV2
J: TRBJ2-1
D: NA
CDR3: CASKLGLSSYNEQFF
DNA: TGTGCCAGCAAACTAGGACTTAGCTCCTACAATGAGCAGTTCTTC

size: few
V: TRBV10-3
J: TRBJ2-7
D: TRBD1
CDR3: CAISEGTGSYEQYF
DNA: TGTGCCATCAGTGAGGGGACAGGGTCCTACGAGCAGTACTTC

size: NA
V: TRBV5-1
J: TRBJ1-4
D: NA
CDR3: CASSLDGGTNEKLFF
DNA: TGCGCCAGCAGCTTGGACGGGGGAACTAATGAAAAACTGTTTTTT

size: few
V: TRBV5-5
J: TRBJ2-2
D: NA
CDR3: CASSVGADTGELFF
DNA: TGTGCCAGCAGTGTGGGAGCGGACACCGGGGAGCTGTTTTTT